This T cell receptor beta chain was sequenced for a study of cytomegalovirus exposure and HLA in healthy donors. Study as a whole: A prior study identified 117 million unique TCR beta sequences from about 180 million T cells. Broader study findings: Within a later analysis, the majority of CMV-associated TCR beta chains appeared HLA-restricted.

This PCR relied on a set of 60 Vbeta primers and 13 Jbeta primers. Assay used: immunoSEQ multiplex PCR; TCRdb lists only in-frame clones, some missing. The data show 100,000 to 150,000 clones, about 80% seen once. Worth noting for this clone: The antigen is undetermined.

Sequences were obtained from PBMCs. This clonotype originated in a man aged 55-75 years in good health and CMV-seropositive.

CDR3 residues: CASSGGGYQETQYF. Written as DNA, the CDR3 is TGTGCCAGCAGCGGGGGGGGGTACCAAGAGACCCAGTACTTC. The rearrangement links TRBV9 to TRBJ2-5, with 7 bases identical to TRBD2. CDR3 size: 14 residues. In germline, CDR1 is SGDLS, CDR2 YYNGEE. V lost 3 bases to trimming and J lost 0 bases; unmatched junction nucleotides: 2.